One sample yielded the 8 T cell receptor beta chains listed below, sequenced in a study of beta chain features in type 1 diabetes (dated by TCRdb to 2017 to 2018). Library preparation used the immunoSEQ multiplex PCR assay. The High Capacity cDNA Reverse Transcription Kit was used to reverse transcribe all of the isolated RNA, meaning that expressed TCRB transcripts were what got sequenced. Not all clones reach the TCRdb copy of this immuneACCESS table, which keeps in-frame sequences only. Checked studies attribute under half of the gap to unresolved V genes and leave the rest unexplained. For this sample the table gives roughly 300,000 clones, of which approximately 15% were detected only once. 6.7% of the sample is held by the ten biggest clonotypes. Sequenced sample: central memory CD4+ T cells from blood. These receptor sequences come from a man between 25 and 39 years old in good health.

This chain joins TRBV4-1 and TRBJ2-5, with TRBD2 identical over 9 bases. V was pared by 4 bases and J by 5 bases, with 11 bases of the junction left unmatched. This CDR3 region has 16 residues. Germline V gene sequence: CDR1 MGHRA, CDR2 YSYEKL. The CDR3: CASSPSAGGAGETQYF. The CDR3 DNA reads TGCGCCAGCAGCCCGTCCGCGGGGGGGGCAGGGGAGACCCAGTACTTC.

Only a few counts were recorded for this clone. V and J are TRBV7-9 and TRBJ2-5, with D unresolved. Germline CDR1 reads SEHNR; CDR2 reads FQNEAQ (reference sequence). The CDR3 totals 12 residues. V was pared by 5 bases and J by 4 bases, with 8 bases between. CDR3 DNA: TGTGCCAGCAGCCTAAACGTAGAGACCCAGTACTTC. As protein: CASSLNVETQYF. Full variable domain (rest looked up from reference TRBV7-9 and TRBJ2-5): DTGVSQNPRHKITKRGQNVTFRCDPISEHNRLYWYRQTLGQGPEFLTYFQNEAQLEKSRLLSDRFSAERPKGSFSTLEIQRTEQGDSAMYLCASSLNVETQYFGPGTRLLVL.

The sample holds a few counts of this clone. J is TRBJ2-1 and V is TRBV5-1, with TRBD2 matching over 12 bases. Trimming took 4 bases from V and 13 from J; bases not matched to a gene: 12. The CDR3 consists of 15 residues. The germline gives CDR1 SGHRS, CDR2 YFSETQ. The CDR3 spells CASSLSSGRAHLQFF. The CDR3 coding sequence is TGCGCCAGCAGCCTCTCTAGCGGGAGGGCCCACCTTCAGTTCTTC.

The chain uses TRBV5-8 and TRBJ2-2, with a tentative D call TRBD1 (5 bases). Trimming pared 5 bases from V and 1 base from J, leaving 15 bases between. This CDR3 is 16 amino acids long. Germline assignment: CDR1 SGHTS and CDR2 YDEGEE. CDR3 in amino acids: CASRAAWQGNTGELFF. The DNA for the CDR3 is TGTGCCAGCAGGGCTGCTTGGCAGGGGAACACCGGGGAGCTGTTTTTT.

This clone was picked up a small number of times. This chain connects TRBV7-7 to TRBJ2-5; 9 bases agree with TRBD1. With V trimmed by 8 bases and J by 3 bases, 10 bases remained unmatched. The CDR3 runs 15 residues. CDR1 and CDR2 from the germline V gene are SSHAT and FNYEAQ (reference sequence). Here the CDR3 DNA reads TGTGCCAGCTGTCCCGGACAGGGGAGGGAAGAGACCCAGTACTTC. Residues: CASCPGQGREETQYF.

The CDR3 region is CRVRDFQFF. Here the CDR3 DNA reads TGCAGGGTCCGGGATTTCCAGTTCTTC. The rearrangement uses TRBV20-1 and TRBJ2-1; tentatively, D is TRBD2 (5 bases). The CDR3 sequence is 9 residues long. Germline CDR1 reads DFQATT; CDR2 reads SNEGSKA (reference sequence).

V gene TRBV19 combines with J gene TRBJ1-2; possible D gene TRBD1, 5 bases. This CDR3 comprises 13 residues. Trimming removed 6 bases at V and 6 bases at J, with 14 bases between. Germline V gene lookup returns CDR1 LNHDA and CDR2 SQIVND (reference sequence). The DNA of the CDR3 is TGTGCCAGTAGATCAACAGGAGCCAATGGCTACACCTTC. This sequence encodes CASRSTGANGYTF.

This clone was observed many times. The CDR3 spells CASSSLGGILGETQYF. Here the CDR3 DNA reads TGTGCCAGCAGCTCACTCGGGGGCATCCTTGGGGAGACCCAGTACTTC. The rearrangement links TRBV28 to TRBJ2-5, with D perhaps matching TRBD1 or TRBD2 (6 bases each). This CDR3 is built from 16 residues. The V and J ends lost 6 bases and 5 bases respectively, with 22 bases between them. Germline CDR1 reads MDHEN; CDR2 reads SYDVKM. Variable domain in full (rest from reference TRBV28 and TRBJ2-5): DVKVTQSSRYLVKRTGEKVFLECVQDMDHENMFWYRQDPGLGLRLIYFSYDVKMKEKGDIPEGYSVSREKKERFSLILESASTNQTSMYLCASSSLGGILGETQYFGPGTRLLVL.